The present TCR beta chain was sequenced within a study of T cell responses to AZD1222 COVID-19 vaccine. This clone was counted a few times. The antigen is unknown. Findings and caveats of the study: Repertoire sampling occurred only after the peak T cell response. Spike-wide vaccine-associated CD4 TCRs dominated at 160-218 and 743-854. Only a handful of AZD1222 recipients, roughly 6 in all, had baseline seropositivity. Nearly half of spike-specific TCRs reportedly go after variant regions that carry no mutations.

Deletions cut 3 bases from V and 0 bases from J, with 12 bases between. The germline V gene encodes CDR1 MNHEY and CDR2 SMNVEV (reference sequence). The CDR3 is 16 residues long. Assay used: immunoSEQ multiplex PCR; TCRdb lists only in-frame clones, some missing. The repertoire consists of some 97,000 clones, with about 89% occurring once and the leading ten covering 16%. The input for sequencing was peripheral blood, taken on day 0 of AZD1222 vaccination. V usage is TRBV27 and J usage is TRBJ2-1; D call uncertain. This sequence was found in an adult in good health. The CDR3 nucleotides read TGTGCCAGCAGTTTTTTGGGGATGAGCTCCTACAATGAGCAGTTCTTC. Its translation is CASSFLGMSSYNEQFF.